A single sample gave rise to the 28 T cell receptor beta chains below, sequenced in a study of T cells in Graves' hyperthyroidism and ophthalmopathy. Amplified TCR beta CDR3 regions derived from RNA transcripts. With the HTBI primer set, the TCR CDR3 went through a first round of RT-PCR. Via MiXCR, TCRdb re-called the multiplex PCR reads, giving one row per CDR3 protein. The sample lists about 600,000 distinct CDR3 sequences, approximately 15% seen once, with approximately 3.5% in the top ten. Sequencing input: blood. All receptors come from a woman between 35 and 50 years old with Graves' ophthalmopathy.

This clonotype was observed at least ten times. The genes are TRBV30 and TRBJ1-2; TRBD1 matches at 7 bases. The CDR3 is made up of 15 amino acids. J was trimmed by 0 bases and V by 4 bases; bases with no gene match: 8. Germline CDR1 is GTSNPN and CDR2 is SVGIG (reference sequence). CDR3 in DNA: TGTGCCTGGACCCATGACAGGGAAGCTAACTATGGCTACACCTTC. Encoded protein: CAWTHDREANYGYTF. The whole variable domain, filled in from reference TRBV30 and TRBJ1-2, reads SQTIHQWPATLVQPVGSPLSLECTVEGTSNPNLYWYRQAAGRGLQLLFYSVGIGQISSEVPQNLSASRPQDRQFILSSKKLLLSDSGFYLCAWTHDREANYGYTFGSGTRLTVV.

Only a few counts were recorded for this clonotype. The chain has TRBV6-1 and TRBJ2-1; D gene unclear. Between the trimmed V and J ends, which lost 4 bases and 0 bases, there was a span of 16 bases. Germline CDR1 and CDR2: MNHNS and SASEGT. This CDR3 contains 17 residues. As DNA, the CDR3 is TGTGCCAGCAGTGCGGCGGCTGGGCTGAGCTCCTACAATGAGCAGTTCTTC. This sequence encodes CASSAAAGLSSYNEQFF.

The chain uses TRBV7-9 and TRBJ1-4; the D gene is possibly TRBD1 (5 bases). The CDR3 length is 16 residues. Germline V gene lookup returns CDR1 SEHNR and CDR2 FQNEAQ (reference sequence). V lost 11 bases, J lost 0 bases, and 19 bases lay in between. In DNA, the CDR3 is TGTGCCTTAAGCGAAGGGGCCCTCGCAACTAATGAAAAACTGTTTTTT. Translation: CALSEGALATNEKLFF.

The CDR3 sequence is CASSPGGAGANVLTF. Here the CDR3 DNA reads TGTGCCAGCTCTCCCGGGGGTGCTGGGGCCAACGTCCTGACTTTC. The rearrangement joins TRBV18 to TRBJ2-6; possibly TRBD2 for D (6 bases). Germline lookup yields CDR1 KGHSH and CDR2 LQKENI. This CDR3 comprises 15 residues. Trimming pared 6 bases from V and 2 bases from J, leaving 11 bases between. Full variable domain (rest looked up from reference TRBV18 and TRBJ2-6): NAGVMQNPRHLVRRRGQEARLRCSPMKGHSHVYWYRQLPEEGLKFMVYLQKENIIDESGMPKERFSAEFPKEGPSILRIQQVVRGDSAAYFCASSPGGAGANVLTFGAGSRLTVL.

This clonotype was found many times. The chain has TRBV6-1 and TRBJ2-3; no reliable D call. Looked up from germline, CDR1 is MNHNS and CDR2 is SASEGT. V dropped 5 bases and J dropped 0 bases, with 9 bases sitting between them. The CDR3 has 14 amino acids. CDR3 in DNA: TGTGCCAGCAGTCCCTCACGTAGCACAGATACGCAGTATTTT. Translating it yields CASSPSRSTDTQYF.

This clonotype has ten or more counts. The gene calls are TRBV3-1 and TRBJ2-1; TRBD1 matches at 7 bases. Per germline, CDR1 LGHDT and CDR2 YNNKEL (reference sequence). The CDR3 runs 14 residues. Trimming took 1 base from V and 3 from J; bases not matched to a gene: 0. CDR3 residues: CASSQGTGYNEQFF. DNA for the CDR3: TGTGCCAGCAGCCAAGGGACAGGCTACAATGAGCAGTTCTTC.

V is TRBV5-8 and J is TRBJ2-3; 9 nucleotides agree with TRBD2. The germline gives CDR1 SGHTS, CDR2 YDEGEE. This CDR3 has 15 amino acids. Unmatched junction bases numbered 4, after V lost 0 bases and J lost 5 bases. The CDR3 loop reads CASSLVAGVRDTQYF. The CDR3 DNA sequence: TGTGCCAGCAGCTTGGTAGCGGGGGTAAGAGATACGCAGTATTTT. Supplemented by reference TRBV5-8 and TRBJ2-3, the full variable domain reads EAGVTQSPTHLIKTRGQQATLRCSPISGHTSVYWYQQALGLGLQFLLWYDEGEERNRGNFPPRFSGRQFPNYSSELNVNALELEDSALYLCASSLVAGVRDTQYFGPGTRLTVL.

This clonotype was seen repeatedly, ten times or more. CDR3 coding DNA: TGTGCCAGCAGTCTACACGGAGGGGAAAAACTGTTTTTT. Translating gives CASSLHGGEKLFF. This chain connects TRBV6-2 or TRBV6-3 to TRBJ1-4; D remains unclear. This CDR3 spans 13 amino acids. CDR1 MNHEY and CDR2 SVGEGT come from the germline V gene. Deletions cut 5 bases from V and 8 bases from J, with 12 bases between.

This clonotype was found many times. The chain joins TRBV5-5 to TRBJ1-1; D is unclear. Germline CDR1 SGHKS, CDR2 YYEKEE (reference sequence). Deletions cut 2 bases from V and 7 bases from J, with 18 bases between. This CDR3 is built from 15 residues. The CDR3 region is CASSLAGEEGLEAFF. The CDR3 nucleotides are TGTGCCAGCAGCTTAGCCGGGGAGGAGGGTCTTGAAGCTTTCTTT.

This clonotype was detected only a few times. J is TRBJ2-2 and V is TRBV5-1; D call uncertain. V gave up 2 bases and J gave up 6 bases, with 14 bases separating them. CDR1 and CDR2 (germline): SGHRS, YFSETQ. CDR3 length: 15 residues. The CDR3 bases are TGCGCCAGCAGCTTACCTCGCGAACCCCCCGGGGAGCTGTTTTTT. Translating gives CASSLPREPPGELFF.

This clonotype was seen a handful of times. Just one base apart from a much larger clone, this may be a read error. This chain uses TRBV7-9 with TRBJ2-7; TRBD2 matches at 8 bases. The CDR3 length is 17 residues. The ends lost 4 bases at V and 7 bases at J; junction bases unmatched: 18. Germline CDR1 reads SEHNR; CDR2 reads FQNEAQ (reference sequence). The CDR3 bases are TGTGCCAGCAGCTCTCCGCGACTAGCGACCGCCCTCGATGAGCAGTACTTC. It encodes CASSSPRLATALDEQYF.

This clonotype was recorded at least ten times. The rearrangement joins TRBV3-1 to TRBJ1-1, with D unresolved. Germline CDR1 LGHDT, CDR2 YNNKEL (reference sequence). Trimming stripped 5 bases from V and 3 bases from J, with 10 bases between. The CDR3 is made up of 13 amino acids. As DNA, the CDR3 is TGTGCCAGCAGCAAGCAGGAGGACACTGAAGCTTTCTTT. It translates to CASSKQEDTEAFF.

This clonotype was detected ten times or more. The chain has TRBV3-1 and TRBJ2-1; D remains ambiguous. Trimming removed 4 bases at V and 4 bases at J, with 17 bases between. The CDR3 extends over 16 amino acids. Germline V gene data show CDR1 as LGHDT and CDR2 as YNNKEL (reference sequence). In nucleotides, the CDR3 is TGTGCCAGCAGCCGGAGAGGCAAGGGTTTGTACAATGAGCAGTTCTTC. Protein product: CASSRRGKGLYNEQFF.

This clonotype was detected a few times. V gene TRBV12-3 or TRBV12-4 combines with J gene TRBJ1-2; no firm D call. The ends were cut back, 5 bases at V and 8 bases at J, with 15 bases in the middle. The CDR3 runs 13 residues. The CDR3 protein is CASSLRTVGGYTF. DNA for the CDR3: TGTGCCAGCAGTCTCCGGACGGTCGGGGGCTACACCTTC.

The V call is TRBV4-1, the J call TRBJ2-7; TRBD1 might be the D (5 bases). The V gene lost 1 base and the J gene lost 1 base, with 11 bases spanning the gap. Germline assignment: CDR1 MGHRA and CDR2 YSYEKL. The CDR3 has 15 residues. The CDR3 DNA is TGCGCCAGCAGCCAAGCTCTGACAGAGTCCTACGAGCAGTACTTC. Its translation: CASSQALTESYEQYF.

This clonotype came up many times. In DNA, the CDR3 is TGTGCCAGCAGCTTAGATTCCGGAATGAACACTGAAGCTTTCTTT. It specifies CASSLDSGMNTEAFF. This sequence joins TRBV7-9 and TRBJ1-1; D gene ambiguous. This CDR3 is 15 amino acids long. Per germline, CDR1 SEHNR and CDR2 FQNEAQ (reference sequence). The V and J ends lost 1 base and 0 bases respectively, with 9 bases between them.

Remarks on this clonotype: This clone may be a read error of a much larger clone one base away. This chain joins TRBV20-1 and TRBJ2-7; a weak D match, TRBD2 (5 bases). Germline V gene lookup returns CDR1 DFQATT and CDR2 SNEGSKA (reference sequence). V was clipped by 2 bases and J by 2 bases, with 10 bases between them. The CDR3 sequence is 13 residues long. This CDR3 is CSARTGFAYEQYF. The CDR3 DNA reads TGCAGTGCTAGAACGGGGTTCGCCTACGAGCAGTACTTC.

This clonotype was recorded many times. This rearrangement joins TRBV30 to TRBJ2-7; possibly TRBD1 or TRBD2 for D (6 bases each). The CDR3 runs to 14 residues. V was trimmed by 2 bases and J by 3 bases, leaving 14 bases between them. CDR1 is GTSNPN, CDR2 SVGIG, per germline (reference sequence). The CDR3 sequence is CAWSSGGLHYEQYF. CDR3 nucleotide sequence: TGTGCCTGGAGTTCCGGGGGCTTACACTACGAGCAGTACTTC.

The DNA of the CDR3 is TGCAGTGCTAGAGACAGCGGTGGTGGGGCCTACGAGCAGTACTTC. It is translated as CSARDSGGGAYEQYF. V usage is TRBV20-1 and J usage is TRBJ2-7; TRBD2 is a possible D gene (5 bases). The ends were cut back, 0 bases at V and 2 bases at J, with 14 bases in the middle. The CDR3 consists of 15 residues. Per germline, CDR1 DFQATT and CDR2 SNEGSKA (reference sequence).

The genes are TRBV9 and TRBJ2-6; D gene unclear. With 3 bases removed from V and 0 bases from J, the gap between germline ends came to 19 bases. The CDR3 runs to 19 residues. Germline V lookup: CDR1 SGDLS, CDR2 YYNGEE. The CDR3 is CASSDRPGQTTSGANVLTF. The CDR3 nucleotides are TGTGCCAGCAGCGACCGACCGGGTCAAACCACCTCTGGGGCCAACGTCCTGACTTTC.

This rearrangement joins TRBV19 to TRBJ2-1; TRBD2 might be the D (7 bases). Germline values: CDR1 LNHDA, CDR2 SQIVND (reference sequence). The CDR3 sequence is 14 residues long. Between the trimmed V and J ends, which lost 7 bases and 9 bases, there was a span of 19 bases. The CDR3 region has the DNA TGTGCCAGTAACCCCCAGGGGCGCGGGGGTGAGCAGTTCTTC. This encodes CASNPQGRGGEQFF.

This clonotype was seen at least ten times. J is TRBJ2-3 and V is TRBV6-1, with D perhaps matching TRBD1 (5 bases). The ends were cut back, 5 bases at V and 0 bases at J, with 12 bases in the middle. This CDR3 is built from 15 residues. Per germline, CDR1 MNHNS and CDR2 SASEGT. CDR3 protein: CASSSVGASTDTQYF. CDR3 nucleotides: TGTGCCAGCAGTTCAGTAGGGGCGAGCACAGATACGCAGTATTTT.

This clonotype was seen only a few times. The genes are TRBV11-2 and TRBJ1-3; 7 bases fit TRBD1. The germline V gene has CDR1 SGHAT and CDR2 FQNNGV. The V and J ends lost 4 bases and 0 bases, in that order; junction bases with no gene match: 12. This CDR3 is built from 18 residues. CDR3 sequence (DNA): TGTGCCAGCAGCTCCACACCCGACAGGGCAAACTCTGGAAACACCATATATTTT. This codes for CASSSTPDRANSGNTIYF. The complete variable domain, with remaining parts taken from reference TRBV11-2 and TRBJ1-3, reads EAGVAQSPRYKIIEKRQSVAFWCNPISGHATLYWYQQILGQGPKLLIQFQNNGVVDDSQLPKDRFSAERLKGVDSTLKIQPAKLEDSAVYLCASSSTPDRANSGNTIYFGEGSWLTVV.

This clonotype occurred many times. This sequence joins TRBV12-5 and TRBJ1-1; TRBD1 matches at 8 bases. Trimming at V came to 7 bases and at J to 1 base, leaving 11 bases not matched to a gene. CDR3 length: 16 residues. Germline CDR1 and CDR2: LGHNT and FRNRAP. The CDR3 loop is CASAPLDRGTNTEAFF. CDR3 nucleotide sequence: TGTGCTAGTGCCCCGCTCGACAGGGGAACGAACACTGAAGCTTTCTTT.

The V and J genes are TRBV7-2 and TRBJ2-2, with 7 bases lining up with TRBD1. V lost 2 bases to trimming and J lost 1 base; unmatched junction nucleotides: 7. This CDR3 has 17 residues. The germline gives CDR1 SGHTA, CDR2 FQGNSA. This chain's CDR3 is CASSLIPGQKNTGELFF. CDR3 nucleotide sequence: TGTGCCAGCAGCTTAATACCGGGACAGAAGAACACCGGGGAGCTGTTTTTT. The complete variable domain, with remaining parts taken from reference TRBV7-2 and TRBJ2-2, reads GAGVSQSPSNKVTEKGKDVELRCDPISGHTALYWYRQSLGQGLEFLIYFQGNSAPDKSGLPSDRFSAERTGGSVSTLTIQRTQQEDSAVYLCASSLIPGQKNTGELFFGEGSRLTVL.

This clonotype occurred many times. The gene calls are TRBV6-1 and TRBJ1-1; weak D call: TRBD1 (5 bases). V was pared by 2 bases and J by 7 bases, with 17 bases between. CDR3 size: 15 residues. From germline, CDR1 is MNHNS and CDR2 SASEGT. The CDR3 nucleotides are TGTGCCAGCAGTGAACAGGCCGGGGGTTCTTTTGAAGCTTTCTTT. This translates into CASSEQAGGSFEAFF.

This clonotype was recorded many times. The chain employs TRBV7-9 and TRBJ2-1, with 11 bases that match TRBD2. Per germline, CDR1 SEHNR and CDR2 FQNEAQ (reference sequence). The CDR3 length is 14 residues. J was trimmed by 5 bases and V by 4 bases; bases with no gene match: 1. This CDR3 reads CASSSGLADNEQFF. CDR3 coding DNA: TGTGCCAGCAGCTCGGGACTAGCGGACAATGAGCAGTTCTTC.

This clonotype has a count of ten or more. J is TRBJ1-1 and V is TRBV2; maybe TRBD1 (6 bases). With 8 bases removed from V and 5 bases from J, the gap between germline ends came to 15 bases. The germline CDR1 and CDR2 sequences are SNHLY and FYNNEI. This CDR3 is 13 amino acids long. CDR3 residues: CASGGQGRTEAFF. The DNA for the CDR3 is TGTGCCAGCGGGGGGCAAGGGAGGACTGAAGCTTTCTTT.